This T cell receptor (beta chain) is drawn from a study of OX40 agonist ivuxolimab in advanced cancers. The assay was immunoSEQ multiplex PCR, and TCRdb's table has in-frame clones only and misses some. The sample has 80,000 to 100,000 clones; around 94% are singletons. General study points: CD4+ and CD8+ blood T cells expanded clonally by week 6 at 0.1 to 3.0 mg/kg.

The V end was cut by 6 bases, the J end by 1 base, with 12 bases between. Germline CDR1 SQVTM, CDR2 ANQGSEA. The CDR3 loop spans 13 amino acids. Worth noting for this clone: Its antigen remains unidentified.

The TCR sequence derives from an adult with an advanced solid tumor such as melanoma, head and neck, liver or kidney cancer. The chain carries TRBV29-1 and TRBJ1-1; D might be TRBD1 (5 bases). The input for sequencing was CD4+ or CD8+ T cells sorted from blood, taken in a trial of the OX40 agonist ivuxolimab. The CDR3 DNA is TGCAGCGTGGCGGGACGGGGGAACACTGAAGCTTTCTTT. Amino acids: CSVAGRGNTEAFF. The whole variable domain, filled in from reference TRBV29-1 and TRBJ1-1, reads SAVISQKPSRDICQRGTSLTIQCQVDSQVTMMFWYRQQPGQSLTLIATANQGSEATYESGFVIDKFPISRPNLTFSTLTVSNMSPEDSSIYLCSVAGRGNTEAFFGQGTRLTVV.